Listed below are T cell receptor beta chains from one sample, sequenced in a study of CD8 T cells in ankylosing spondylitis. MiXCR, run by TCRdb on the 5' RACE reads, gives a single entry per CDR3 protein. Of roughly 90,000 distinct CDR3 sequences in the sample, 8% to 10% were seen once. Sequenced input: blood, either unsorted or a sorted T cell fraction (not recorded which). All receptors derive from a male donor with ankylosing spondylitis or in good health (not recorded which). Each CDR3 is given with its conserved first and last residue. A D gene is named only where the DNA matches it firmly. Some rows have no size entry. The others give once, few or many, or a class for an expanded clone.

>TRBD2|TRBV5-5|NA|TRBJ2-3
CASSLVTSGGGRYF
TGTGCCAGCAGCTTGGTGACTAGCGGGGGGGGACGGTATTTT
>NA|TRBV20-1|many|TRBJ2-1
CSARDSASGGGWNEQFF
TGCAGTGCTAGAGATAGCGCTAGCGGAGGGGGGTGGAATGAGCAGTTCTTC
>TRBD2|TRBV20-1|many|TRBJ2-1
CSARRLASSSYNEQFF
TGCAGTGCTAGGAGACTAGCCTCGAGCTCCTACAATGAGCAGTTCTTC
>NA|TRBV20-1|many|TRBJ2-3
CSARLRVSTDTQYF
TGCAGTGCTAGGCTCAGGGTTAGCACAGATACGCAGTATTTT
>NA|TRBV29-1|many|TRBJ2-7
CSVEAGYEQYF
TGCAGCGTTGAAGCAGGATACGAGCAGTACTTC
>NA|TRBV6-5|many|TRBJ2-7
CASSWGVGGYEQYF
TGTGCCAGCAGTTGGGGGGTTGGGGGGTACGAGCAGTACTTC
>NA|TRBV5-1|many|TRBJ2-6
CASSPQQGYYSGANVLTF
TGCGCCAGCAGCCCCCAACAGGGCTACTACTCTGGGGCCAACGTCCTGACTTTC
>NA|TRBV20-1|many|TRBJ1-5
CSAVTGYHNQPQHF
TGCAGTGCGGTTACAGGGTACCATAATCAGCCCCAGCATTTT
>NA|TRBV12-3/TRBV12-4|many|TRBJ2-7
CASSFGGGDYEQYF
TGTGCCAGCAGTTTTGGCGGCGGGGACTACGAGCAGTACTTC
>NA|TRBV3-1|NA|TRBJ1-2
CASSQRGGGYLYGYTF
TGTGCCAGCAGCCAAAGGGGAGGGGGTTATCTCTATGGCTACACCTTC
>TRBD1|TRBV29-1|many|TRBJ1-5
CSVTSGTGGDQPQHF
TGCAGCGTGACCTCGGGGACAGGGGGCGATCAGCCCCAGCATTTT
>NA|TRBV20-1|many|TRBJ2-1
CSANRGPLTNNEQFF
TGCAGTGCTAATAGGGGTCCCCTTACTAACAATGAGCAGTTCTTC
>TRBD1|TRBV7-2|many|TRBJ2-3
CASSTGQASTDTQYF
TGTGCCAGCAGCACGGGACAGGCAAGCACAGATACGCAGTATTTT
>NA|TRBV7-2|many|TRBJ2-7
CASSLNGYSYEQYF
TGTGCCAGCAGCTTAAACGGCTACTCCTACGAGCAGTACTTC
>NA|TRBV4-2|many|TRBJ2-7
CASSQFEGGIDEQYF
TGTGCCAGCAGCCAATTCGAGGGGGGTATCGACGAGCAGTACTTC
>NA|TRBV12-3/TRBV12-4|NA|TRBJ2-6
CASSLKGSGANVLTF
TGTGCCAGCAGTTTAAAGGGTTCTGGGGCCAACGTCCTGACTTTC
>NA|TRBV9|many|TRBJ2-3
CASSVAKGERSTDTQYF
TGTGCCAGCAGCGTAGCTAAAGGGGAGAGGAGCACAGATACGCAGTATTTT
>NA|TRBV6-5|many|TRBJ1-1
CASSYSGTMNTEAFF
TGTGCCAGCAGTTACTCTGGTACGATGAACACTGAAGCTTTCTTT
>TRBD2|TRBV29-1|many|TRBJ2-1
CSVPLAGRDYYAAGQFF
TGCAGCGTCCCCCTGGCGGGTCGGGACTACTATGCCGCCGGGCAGTTCTTC
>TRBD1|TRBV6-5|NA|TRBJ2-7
CASSRTGAEQYF
TGTGCCAGCAGCCGGACAGGGGCCGAGCAGTACTTC
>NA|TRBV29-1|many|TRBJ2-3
CSAVTGDTQYF
TGCAGCGCCGTTACGGGAGATACGCAGTATTTT
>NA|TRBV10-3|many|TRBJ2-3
CAISESGTYTQYF
TGTGCCATCAGTGAGTCTGGAACCTATACGCAGTATTTT
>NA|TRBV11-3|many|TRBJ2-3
CASSLYGQSSDTQYF
TGTGCCAGCAGCTTATATGGACAGTCTTCAGATACGCAGTATTTT
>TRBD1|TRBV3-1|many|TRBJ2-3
CASITGQGEDTQYF
TGTGCCAGCATCACCGGACAGGGGGAAGATACGCAGTATTTT
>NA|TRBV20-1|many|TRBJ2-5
CSAPRAGSPETQYF
TGCAGTGCCCCCCGGGCCGGGAGCCCAGAGACCCAGTACTTC
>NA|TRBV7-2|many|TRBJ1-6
CASSLEANSPLHF
TGTGCCAGCAGCTTAGAAGCGAATTCACCCCTCCACTTT
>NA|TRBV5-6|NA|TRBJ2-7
CASSFRGAYYEQYF
TGTGCCAGCAGCTTCAGGGGGGCTTACTACGAGCAGTACTTC
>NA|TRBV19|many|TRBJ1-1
CASTLGSGRHGVNTEAFF
TGTGCCAGTACCCTCGGTTCCGGACGCCACGGGGTGAACACTGAAGCTTTCTTT
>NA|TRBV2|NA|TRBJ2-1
CASRTAANNEQFF
TGTGCCAGCAGGACGGCGGCGAACAATGAGCAGTTCTTC
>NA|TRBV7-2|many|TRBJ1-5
CASSLGTSNQPQHF
TGTGCCAGCAGCTTAGGAACTAGCAATCAGCCCCAGCATTTT
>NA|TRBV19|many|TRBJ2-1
CASTLTRDRAYNEQFF
TGTGCCAGTACCCTCACCCGGGACCGAGCCTACAATGAGCAGTTCTTC
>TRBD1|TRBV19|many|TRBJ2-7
CASSLDRAYEQYF
TGTGCCAGTAGTTTGGACAGGGCCTACGAGCAGTACTTC
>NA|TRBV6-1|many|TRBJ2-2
CASLPSRTDTGELFF
TGTGCCAGCCTTCCGTCCCGGACAGACACCGGGGAGCTGTTTTTT
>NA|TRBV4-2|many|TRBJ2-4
CASSQGDPRGIQYF
TGTGCCAGCAGCCAAGGAGACCCCCGTGGCATTCAGTACTTC
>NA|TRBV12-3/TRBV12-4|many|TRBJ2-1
CASSPLVQVKQFF
TGTGCCAGCAGCCCCCTCGTACAGGTAAAGCAGTTCTTC
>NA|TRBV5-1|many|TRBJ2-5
CASSFRSTQETQYF
TGCGCCAGCAGCTTCCGAAGCACCCAAGAGACCCAGTACTTC
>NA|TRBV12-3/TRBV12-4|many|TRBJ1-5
CASSFTGTEDQPQHF
TGTGCCAGCAGTTTTACCGGAACAGAGGATCAGCCCCAGCATTTT
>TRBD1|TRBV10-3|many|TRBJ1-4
CAISEGQGEEKLFF
TGTGCCATCAGTGAGGGACAGGGTGAAGAAAAACTGTTTTTT
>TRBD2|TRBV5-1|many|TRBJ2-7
CASSNAGLAGNYEQYF
TGCGCCAGCAGCAACGCGGGACTAGCGGGCAACTACGAGCAGTACTTC
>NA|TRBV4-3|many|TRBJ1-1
CASSQDIGREAFF
TGCGCCAGCAGCCAAGATATCGGCAGAGAAGCTTTCTTT
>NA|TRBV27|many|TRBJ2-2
CASSLVGGELFF
TGTGCCAGCAGTTTAGTCGGCGGGGAGCTGTTTTTT
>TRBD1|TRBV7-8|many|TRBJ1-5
CASSRQGRADQPQHF
TGTGCCAGCAGTAGACAGGGGAGAGCTGATCAGCCCCAGCATTTT
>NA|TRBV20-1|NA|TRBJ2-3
CCVPGLGITSTDTQYF
TGCTGCGTCCCGGGGTTGGGGATTACTAGCACAGATACGCAGTATTTT
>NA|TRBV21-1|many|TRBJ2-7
CASSKGIWPIYRSSYEQYF
TGTGCCAGCAGCAAAGGGATATGGCCGATATACCGGAGCTCCTACGAGCAGTACTTC
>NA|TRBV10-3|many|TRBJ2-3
CAIASEADTQYF
TGTGCCATAGCGTCGGAAGCAGATACGCAGTATTTT
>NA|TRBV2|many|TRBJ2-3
CASRAVRTDTQYF
TGTGCCAGCCGGGCGGTCCGCACAGATACGCAGTATTTT
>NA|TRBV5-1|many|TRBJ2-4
CASSPAAGNIQYF
TGCGCCAGCAGCCCCGCCGCGGGGAACATTCAGTACTTC
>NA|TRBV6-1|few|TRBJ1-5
CASWTGVGQPQHF
TGTGCCAGCTGGACGGGAGTCGGTCAGCCCCAGCATTTT
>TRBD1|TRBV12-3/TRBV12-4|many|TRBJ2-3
CASSEDRAGGTQYF
TGTGCCAGCAGCGAGGACAGGGCCGGGGGTACGCAGTATTTT
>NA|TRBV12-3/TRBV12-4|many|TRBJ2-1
CASRPWGERDEQFF
TGTGCCAGCAGACCCTGGGGGGAGCGCGATGAGCAGTTCTTC
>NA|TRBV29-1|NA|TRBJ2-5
CSVRQPLARTQYF
TGCAGCGTTCGACAACCCCTGGCGCGGACCCAGTACTTC
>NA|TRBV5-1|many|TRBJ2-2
CASSLVVSGKGGELFF
TGCGCCAGCAGCTTGGTGGTTAGCGGAAAGGGCGGGGAGCTGTTTTTT
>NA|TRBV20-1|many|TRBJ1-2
CSARLSPPYGYTF
TGCAGTGCTAGACTTTCTCCTCCCTATGGCTACACCTTC